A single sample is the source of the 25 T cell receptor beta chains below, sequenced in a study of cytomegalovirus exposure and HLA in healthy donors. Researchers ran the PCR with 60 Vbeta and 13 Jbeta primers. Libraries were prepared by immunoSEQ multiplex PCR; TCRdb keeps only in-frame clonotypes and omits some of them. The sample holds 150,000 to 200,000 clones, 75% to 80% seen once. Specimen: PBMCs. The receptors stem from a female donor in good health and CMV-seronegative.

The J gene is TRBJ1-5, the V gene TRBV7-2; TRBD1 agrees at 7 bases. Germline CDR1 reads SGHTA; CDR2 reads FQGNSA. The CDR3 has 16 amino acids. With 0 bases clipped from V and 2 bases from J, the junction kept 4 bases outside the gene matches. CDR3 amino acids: CASSLAGGAGNQPQHF. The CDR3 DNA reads TGTGCCAGCAGCTTAGCAGGGGGCGCAGGCAATCAGCCCCAGCATTTT.

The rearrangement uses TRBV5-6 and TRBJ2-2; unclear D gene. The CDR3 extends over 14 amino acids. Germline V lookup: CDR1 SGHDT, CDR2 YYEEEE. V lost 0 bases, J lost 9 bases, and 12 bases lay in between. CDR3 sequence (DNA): TGTGCCAGCAGCTTGGGAAGCCCAAAGAGGGAGCTGTTTTTT. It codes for CASSLGSPKRELFF.

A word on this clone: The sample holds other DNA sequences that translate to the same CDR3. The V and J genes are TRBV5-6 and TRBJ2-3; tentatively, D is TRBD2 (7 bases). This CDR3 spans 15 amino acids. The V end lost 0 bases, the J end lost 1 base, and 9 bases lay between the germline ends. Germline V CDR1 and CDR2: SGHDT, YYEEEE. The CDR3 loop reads CASSLGGGRTDTQYF. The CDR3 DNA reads TGTGCCAGCAGCTTGGGGGGGGGCCGCACAGATACGCAGTATTTT. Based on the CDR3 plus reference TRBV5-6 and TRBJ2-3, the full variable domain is DAGVTQSPTHLIKTRGQQVTLRCSPKSGHDTVSWYQQALGQGPQFIFQYYEEEERQRGNFPDRFSGHQFPNYSSELNVNALLLGDSALYLCASSLGGGRTDTQYFGPGTRLTVL.

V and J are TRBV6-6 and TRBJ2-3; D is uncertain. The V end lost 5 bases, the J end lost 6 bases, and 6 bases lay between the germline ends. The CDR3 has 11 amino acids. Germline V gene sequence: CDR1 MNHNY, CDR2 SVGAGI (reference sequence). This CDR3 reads CASSNGDTQYF. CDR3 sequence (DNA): TGTGCCAGCAGTAACGGGGATACGCAGTATTTT.

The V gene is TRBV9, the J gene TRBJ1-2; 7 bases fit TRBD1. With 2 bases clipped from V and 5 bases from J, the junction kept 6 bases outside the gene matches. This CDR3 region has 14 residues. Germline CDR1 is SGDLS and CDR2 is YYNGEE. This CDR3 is CASSVGDRAYGYTF. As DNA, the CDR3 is TGTGCCAGCAGCGTCGGCGACAGGGCATATGGCTACACCTTC.

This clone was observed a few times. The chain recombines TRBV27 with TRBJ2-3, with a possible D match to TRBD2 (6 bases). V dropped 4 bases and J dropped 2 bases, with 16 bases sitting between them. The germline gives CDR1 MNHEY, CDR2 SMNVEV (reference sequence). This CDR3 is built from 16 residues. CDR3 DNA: TGTGCCAGCAGTTCCAAGCGGGTATTACCCACAGATACGCAGTATTTT. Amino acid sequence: CASSSKRVLPTDTQYF.

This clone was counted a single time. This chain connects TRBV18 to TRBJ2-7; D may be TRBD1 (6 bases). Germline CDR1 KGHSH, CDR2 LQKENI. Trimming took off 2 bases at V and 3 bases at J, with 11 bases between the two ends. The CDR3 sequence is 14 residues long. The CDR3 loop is CASSPGDNRYEQYF. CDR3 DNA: TGTGCCAGCTCACCAGGGGACAACCGCTACGAGCAGTACTTC.

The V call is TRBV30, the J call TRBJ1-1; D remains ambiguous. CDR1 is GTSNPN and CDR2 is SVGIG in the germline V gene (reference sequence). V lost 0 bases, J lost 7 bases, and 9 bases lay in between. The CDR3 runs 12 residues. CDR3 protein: CAWSVQRDEAFF. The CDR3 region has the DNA TGTGCCTGGAGTGTACAACGGGATGAAGCTTTCTTT.

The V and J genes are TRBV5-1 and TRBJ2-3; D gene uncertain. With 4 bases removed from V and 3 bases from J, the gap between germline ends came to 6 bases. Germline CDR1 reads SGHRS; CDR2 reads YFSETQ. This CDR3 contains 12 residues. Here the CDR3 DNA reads TGCGCCAGCAGCCTCAGGACAGATACGCAGTATTTT. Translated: CASSLRTDTQYF.

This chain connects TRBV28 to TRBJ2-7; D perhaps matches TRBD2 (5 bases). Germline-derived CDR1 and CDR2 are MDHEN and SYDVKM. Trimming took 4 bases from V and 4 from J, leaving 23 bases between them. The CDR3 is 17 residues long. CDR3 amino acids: CASSSRWQPPGEYEQYF. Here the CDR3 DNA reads TGTGCCAGCAGTTCCCGATGGCAGCCCCCCGGGGAATACGAGCAGTACTTC.

CDR3 coding DNA: TGCGCCAGCGGGAGCGACAGGGTATTCTACGAGCAGTACTTC. Translating gives CASGSDRVFYEQYF. V and J are TRBV10-1 and TRBJ2-7, with 7 bases that match TRBD1. This CDR3 spans 14 amino acids. The germline V gene encodes CDR1 WNHNN and CDR2 SYGVQD (reference sequence). Trimming removed 8 bases from V and 3 bases from J; junction bases left unmatched: 10.

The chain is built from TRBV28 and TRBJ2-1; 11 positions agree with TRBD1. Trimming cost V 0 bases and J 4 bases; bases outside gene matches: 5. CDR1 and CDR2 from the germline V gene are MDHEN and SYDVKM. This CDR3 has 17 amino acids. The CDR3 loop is CASSLWDRGRPYNEQFF. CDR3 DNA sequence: TGTGCCAGCAGTTTATGGGACAGGGGGCGTCCGTACAATGAGCAGTTCTTC.

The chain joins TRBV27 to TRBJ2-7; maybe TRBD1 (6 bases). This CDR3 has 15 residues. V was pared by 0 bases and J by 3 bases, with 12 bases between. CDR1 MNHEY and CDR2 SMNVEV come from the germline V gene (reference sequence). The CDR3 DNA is TGTGCCAGCAGTTTATCGCTGGACAGCCACTACGAGCAGTACTTC. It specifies CASSLSLDSHYEQYF.

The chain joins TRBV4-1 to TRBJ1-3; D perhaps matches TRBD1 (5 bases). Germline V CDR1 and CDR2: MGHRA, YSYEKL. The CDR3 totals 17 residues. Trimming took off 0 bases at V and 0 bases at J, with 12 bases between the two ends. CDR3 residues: CASSQDDGTSSGNTIYF. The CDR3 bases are TGCGCCAGCAGCCAAGACGATGGGACTTCCTCTGGAAACACCATATATTTT.

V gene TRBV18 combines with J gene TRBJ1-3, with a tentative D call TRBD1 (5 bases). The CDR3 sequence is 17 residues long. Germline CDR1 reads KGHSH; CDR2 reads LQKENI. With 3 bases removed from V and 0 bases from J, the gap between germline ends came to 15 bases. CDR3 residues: CASSPREGLGSGNTIYF. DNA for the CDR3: TGTGCCAGCTCACCGCGAGAGGGACTTGGCTCTGGAAACACCATATATTTT. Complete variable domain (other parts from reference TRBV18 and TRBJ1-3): NAGVMQNPRHLVRRRGQEARLRCSPMKGHSHVYWYRQLPEEGLKFMVYLQKENIIDESGMPKERFSAEFPKEGPSILRIQQVVRGDSAAYFCASSPREGLGSGNTIYFGEGSWLTVV.

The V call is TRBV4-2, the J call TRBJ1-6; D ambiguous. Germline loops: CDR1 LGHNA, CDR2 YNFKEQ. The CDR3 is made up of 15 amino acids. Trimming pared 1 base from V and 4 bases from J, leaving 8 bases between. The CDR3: CASSQGPGYNSPLHF. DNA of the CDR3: TGTGCCAGCAGCCAAGGTCCGGGGTATAATTCACCCCTCCACTTT.

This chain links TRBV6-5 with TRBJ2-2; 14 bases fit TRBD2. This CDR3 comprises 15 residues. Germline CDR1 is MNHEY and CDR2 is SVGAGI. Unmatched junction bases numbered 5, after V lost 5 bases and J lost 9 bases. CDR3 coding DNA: TGTGCCAGCAGTCGACTAGCGGGGGGGCTGTGGGAGCTGTTTTTT. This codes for CASSRLAGGLWELFF.

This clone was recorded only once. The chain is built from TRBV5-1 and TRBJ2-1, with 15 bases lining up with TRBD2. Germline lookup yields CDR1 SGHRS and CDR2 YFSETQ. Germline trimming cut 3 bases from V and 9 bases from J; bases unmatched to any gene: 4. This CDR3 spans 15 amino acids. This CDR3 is CASSSGLAGGGEQFF. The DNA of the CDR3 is TGCGCCAGCAGCTCCGGACTAGCGGGGGGGGGTGAGCAGTTCTTC.

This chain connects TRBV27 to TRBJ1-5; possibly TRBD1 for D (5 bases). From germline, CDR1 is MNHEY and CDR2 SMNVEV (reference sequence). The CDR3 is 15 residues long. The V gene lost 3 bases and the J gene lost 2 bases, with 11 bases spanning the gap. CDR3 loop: CASSFQGSGNQPQHF. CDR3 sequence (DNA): TGTGCCAGCAGTTTTCAGGGTTCTGGCAATCAGCCCCAGCATTTT.

In nucleotides, the CDR3 is TGTGCCATCAGTGAGACCGCACAGGACGCCTATGGCTACACCTTC. Its translation is CAISETAQDAYGYTF. This sequence joins TRBV10-3 and TRBJ1-2, with a tentative D call TRBD1 (5 bases). V shed 2 bases and J shed 4 bases, with 14 bases lying between them. This CDR3 is built from 15 residues. CDR1 and CDR2 from the germline V gene are ENHRY and SYGVKD.

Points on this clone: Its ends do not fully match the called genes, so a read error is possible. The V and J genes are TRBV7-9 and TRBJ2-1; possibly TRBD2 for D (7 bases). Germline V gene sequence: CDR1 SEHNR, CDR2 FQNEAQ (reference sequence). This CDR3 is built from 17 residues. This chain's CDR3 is CSRNREGGYSSYNEQFF. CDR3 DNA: TGTTCCAGGAATAGGGAGGGGGGGTACAGCTCCTACAATGAGCAGTTCTTC.

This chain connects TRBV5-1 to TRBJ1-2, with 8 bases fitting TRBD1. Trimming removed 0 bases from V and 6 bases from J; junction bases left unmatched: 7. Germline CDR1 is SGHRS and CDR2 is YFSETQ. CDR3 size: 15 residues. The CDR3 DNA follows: TGCGCCAGCAGCTTGGCCGATAGCAGGGGGCATGGCTACACCTTC. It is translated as CASSLADSRGHGYTF.

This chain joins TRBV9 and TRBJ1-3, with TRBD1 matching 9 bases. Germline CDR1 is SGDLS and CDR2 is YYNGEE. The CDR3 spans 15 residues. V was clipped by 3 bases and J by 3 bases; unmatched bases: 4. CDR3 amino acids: CASSADRGVGNTIYF. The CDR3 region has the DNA TGTGCCAGCAGCGCAGACAGGGGGGTTGGAAACACCATATATTTT. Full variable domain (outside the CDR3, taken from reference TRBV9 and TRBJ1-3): DSGVTQTPKHLITATGQRVTLRCSPRSGDLSVYWYQQSLDQGLQFLIQYYNGEERAKGNILERFSAQQFPDLHSELNLSSLELGDSALYFCASSADRGVGNTIYFGEGSWLTVV.

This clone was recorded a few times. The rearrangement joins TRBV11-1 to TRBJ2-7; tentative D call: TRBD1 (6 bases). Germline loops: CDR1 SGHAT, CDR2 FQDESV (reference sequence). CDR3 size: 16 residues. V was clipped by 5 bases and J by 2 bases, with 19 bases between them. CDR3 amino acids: CASSPPTGYGTYEQYF. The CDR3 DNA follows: TGTGCCAGCAGCCCCCCAACAGGGTATGGGACCTACGAGCAGTACTTC.

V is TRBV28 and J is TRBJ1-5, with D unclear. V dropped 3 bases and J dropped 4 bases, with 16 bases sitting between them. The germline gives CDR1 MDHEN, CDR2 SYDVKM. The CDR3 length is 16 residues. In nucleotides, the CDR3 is TGTGCCAGCAGTTTGCCGAGGGCAGGATCAAATCAGCCCCAGCATTTT. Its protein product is CASSLPRAGSNQPQHF.